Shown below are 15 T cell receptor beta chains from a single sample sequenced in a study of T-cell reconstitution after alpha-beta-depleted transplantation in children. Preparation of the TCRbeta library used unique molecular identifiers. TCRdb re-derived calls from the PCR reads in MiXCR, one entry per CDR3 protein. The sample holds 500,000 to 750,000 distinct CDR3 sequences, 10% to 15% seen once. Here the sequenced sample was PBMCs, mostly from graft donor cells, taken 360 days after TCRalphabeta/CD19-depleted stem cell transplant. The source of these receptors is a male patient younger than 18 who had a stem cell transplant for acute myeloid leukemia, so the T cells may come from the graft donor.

Written as DNA, the CDR3 is TGTGCCAGCAGTGCGTTATTACAGGAAAAACTGTTTTTT. This encodes CASSALLQEKLFF. This chain connects TRBV25-1 to TRBJ1-4; D gene uncertain. Per the germline V gene, CDR1 is MGHDK and CDR2 is SYGVNS. The CDR3 is 13 amino acids. Trimming shortened V by 4 bases and J by 8 bases, and 11 bases separated the two germline ends. Using reference TRBV25-1 and TRBJ1-4 for the parts outside the CDR3, the full variable domain is EADIYQTPRYLVIGTGKKITLECSQTMGHDKMYWYQQDPGMELHLIHYSYGVNSTEKGDLSSESTVSRIRTEHFPLTLESARPSHTSQYLCASSALLQEKLFFGSGTQLSVL.

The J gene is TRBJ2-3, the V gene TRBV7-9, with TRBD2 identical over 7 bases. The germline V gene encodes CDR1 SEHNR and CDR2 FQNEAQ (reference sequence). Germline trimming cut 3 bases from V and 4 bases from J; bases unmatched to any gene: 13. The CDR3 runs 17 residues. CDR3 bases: TGTGCCAGCAGCTTCGATACTCAACTAGCGTCTTCAGATACGCAGTATTTT. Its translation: CASSFDTQLASSDTQYF.

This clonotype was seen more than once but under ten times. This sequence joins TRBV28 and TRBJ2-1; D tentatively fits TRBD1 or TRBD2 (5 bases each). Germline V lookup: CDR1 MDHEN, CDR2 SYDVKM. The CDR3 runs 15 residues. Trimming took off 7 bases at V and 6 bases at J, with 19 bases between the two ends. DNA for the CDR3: TGTGCCAGCATCCTGAGGGGCCTAACGCGCAATGAGCAGTTCTTC. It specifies CASILRGLTRNEQFF.

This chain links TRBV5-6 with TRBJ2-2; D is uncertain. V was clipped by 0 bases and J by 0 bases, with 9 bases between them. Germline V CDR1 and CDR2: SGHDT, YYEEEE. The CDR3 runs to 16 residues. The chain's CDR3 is CASSLGALANTGELFF. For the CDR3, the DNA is TGTGCCAGCAGCTTGGGAGCGCTTGCGAACACCGGGGAGCTGTTTTTT.

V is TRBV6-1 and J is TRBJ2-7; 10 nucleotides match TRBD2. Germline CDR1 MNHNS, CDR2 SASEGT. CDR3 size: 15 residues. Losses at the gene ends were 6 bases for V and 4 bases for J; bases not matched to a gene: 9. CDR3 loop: CASSRIAGGLYEQYF. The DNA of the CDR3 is TGTGCCAGCAGCCGAATAGCGGGAGGCCTATACGAGCAGTACTTC.

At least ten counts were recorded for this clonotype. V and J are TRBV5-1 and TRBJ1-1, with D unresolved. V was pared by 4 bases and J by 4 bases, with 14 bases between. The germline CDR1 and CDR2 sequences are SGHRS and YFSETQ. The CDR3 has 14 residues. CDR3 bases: TGCGCCAGCAGCCGGGAACTCGCGGGCACTGAAGCTTTCTTT. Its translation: CASSRELAGTEAFF.

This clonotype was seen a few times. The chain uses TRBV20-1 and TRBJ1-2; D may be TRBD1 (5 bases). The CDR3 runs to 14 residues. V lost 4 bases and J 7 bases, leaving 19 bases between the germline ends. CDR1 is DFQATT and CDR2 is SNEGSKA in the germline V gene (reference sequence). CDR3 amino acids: CSAKDKRGLGGYTF. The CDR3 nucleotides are TGCAGTGCTAAGGACAAGAGGGGTTTAGGTGGCTACACCTTC.

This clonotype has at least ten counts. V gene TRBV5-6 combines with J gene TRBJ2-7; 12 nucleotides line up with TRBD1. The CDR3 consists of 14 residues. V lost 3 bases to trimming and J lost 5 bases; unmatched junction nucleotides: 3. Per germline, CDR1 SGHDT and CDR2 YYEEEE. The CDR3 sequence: CASSSGQGADEQYF. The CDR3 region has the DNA TGTGCCAGCAGCTCGGGACAGGGGGCCGACGAGCAGTACTTC.

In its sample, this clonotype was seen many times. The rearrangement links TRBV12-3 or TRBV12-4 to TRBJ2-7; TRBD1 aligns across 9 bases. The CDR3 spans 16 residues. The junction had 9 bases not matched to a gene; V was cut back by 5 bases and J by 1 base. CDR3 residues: CASSVLGQGPSYEQYF. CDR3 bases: TGTGCCAGCAGTGTCCTGGGACAGGGACCTTCCTACGAGCAGTACTTC.

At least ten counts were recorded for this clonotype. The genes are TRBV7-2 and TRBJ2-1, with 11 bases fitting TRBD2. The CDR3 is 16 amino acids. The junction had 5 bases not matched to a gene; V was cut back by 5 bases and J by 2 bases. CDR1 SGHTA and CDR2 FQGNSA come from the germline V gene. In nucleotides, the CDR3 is TGTGCCAGCAGCCGGGGACTAGCGGTCCCCTACAATGAGCAGTTCTTC. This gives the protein CASSRGLAVPYNEQFF. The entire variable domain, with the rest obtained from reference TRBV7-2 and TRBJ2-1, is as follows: GAGVSQSPSNKVTEKGKDVELRCDPISGHTALYWYRQSLGQGLEFLIYFQGNSAPDKSGLPSDRFSAERTGGSVSTLTIQRTQQEDSAVYLCASSRGLAVPYNEQFFGPGTRLTVL.

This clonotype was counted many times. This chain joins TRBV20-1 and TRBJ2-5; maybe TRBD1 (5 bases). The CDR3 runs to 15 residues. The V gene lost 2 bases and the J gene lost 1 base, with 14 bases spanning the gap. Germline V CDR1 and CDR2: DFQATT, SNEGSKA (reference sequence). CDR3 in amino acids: CSARPDSELQETQYF. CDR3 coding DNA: TGCAGTGCTAGACCCGACAGCGAACTCCAAGAGACCCAGTACTTC.

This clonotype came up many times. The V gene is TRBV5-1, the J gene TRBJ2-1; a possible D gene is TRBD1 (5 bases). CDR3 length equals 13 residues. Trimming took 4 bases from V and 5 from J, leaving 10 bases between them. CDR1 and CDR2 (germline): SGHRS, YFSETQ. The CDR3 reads CASSVSGNNEQFF. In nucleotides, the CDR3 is TGCGCCAGCAGCGTGTCAGGGAACAATGAGCAGTTCTTC. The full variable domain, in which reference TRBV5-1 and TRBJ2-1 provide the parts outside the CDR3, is KAGVTQTPRYLIKTRGQQVTLSCSPISGHRSVSWYQQTPGQGLQFLFEYFSETQRNKGNFPGRFSGRQFSNSRSEMNVSTLELGDSALYLCASSVSGNNEQFFGPGTRLTVL.

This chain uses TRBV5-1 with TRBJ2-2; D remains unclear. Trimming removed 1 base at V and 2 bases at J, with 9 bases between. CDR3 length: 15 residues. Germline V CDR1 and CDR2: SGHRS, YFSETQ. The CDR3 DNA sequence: TGCGCCAGCAGCTTGTTGGGTATTAACACCGGGGAGCTGTTTTTT. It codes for CASSLLGINTGELFF.

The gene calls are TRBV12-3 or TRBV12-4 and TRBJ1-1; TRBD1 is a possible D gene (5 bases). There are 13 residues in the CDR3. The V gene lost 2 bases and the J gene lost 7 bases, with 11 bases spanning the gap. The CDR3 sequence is CASSLRGSSEAFF. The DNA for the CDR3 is TGTGCCAGCAGTTTAAGGGGTTCGAGTGAAGCTTTCTTT.

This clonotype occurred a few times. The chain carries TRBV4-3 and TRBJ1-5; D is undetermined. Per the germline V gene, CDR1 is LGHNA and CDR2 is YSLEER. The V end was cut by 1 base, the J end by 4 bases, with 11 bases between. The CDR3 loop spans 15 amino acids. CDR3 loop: CASSQVQAGNQPQHF. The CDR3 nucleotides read TGCGCCAGCAGCCAAGTTCAGGCGGGTAATCAGCCCCAGCATTTT.